This TCR beta chain was observed in a study of a mutant IDH1 vaccine in newly diagnosed glioma. Overall study context: Following radiotherapy alone, or alongside temozolomide cycles, vaccination was started after an interval of 4-6 weeks. Visit timing is recorded as week 35 for V12 and week 47 for V13. The treated population exhibited a male proportion of approximately 62%, a female proportion of about 38%, and a mean age of approximately 42 years.

The CDR3 sequence is 13 residues long. V was pared by 4 bases and J by 1 base, with 7 bases between. The germline V gene encodes CDR1 MNHEY and CDR2 SVGAGI. This table comes from immunoSEQ multiplex PCR, and its TCRdb copy is limited to in-frame clones, with some not included. The profile shows approximately 84,000 clones, around four fifths of them singletons. Comment on this clone: Its antigen is not known.

Stated time point: week 47, end of study. One vaccine dose held 300 ug of mutant IDH1 20-mer peptide and came with topical imiquimod. Scheduled for weeks 1, 3, 5, 7, 11, 15, 19 and 23, eight vaccinations were given to patients. Sequences were derived from PBMCs, sampled from a glioma patient whose treatment included an IDH1 peptide vaccine. This clonotype originated in a man aged 40-49 years with glioma. V is TRBV6-5 and J is TRBJ1-1; D gene ambiguous. CDR3: CASSLQTNTEAFF. The CDR3 DNA reads TGTGCCAGCAGTTTACAGACGAACACTGAAGCTTTCTTT.